Listed below are T cell receptor beta chains from one sample, sequenced in a study of blood T cell repertoires in COVID-19. TCRdb's table, derived via immunoSEQ multiplex PCR, lists solely in-frame clones and lacks some. The sample has about 370,000 clones, 75% to 90% seen once; the top ten hold 1%. Sequenced: PBMCs or T cells enriched from blood (not recorded which). Receptors were obtained from a man younger than 30 who had recovered from COVID-19. The CDR3 runs from the conserved cysteine through the conserved F or W. D genes are given only for firm matches. Expanded clones get a size class; other rows say once, few or many, or leave the size out.

abundance | j_gene | d_gene | v_gene | CDR3aa | CDR3nt
NA | TRBJ1-5 | NA | TRBV19 | CASSIVGRFNQPQHF | TGTGCCAGTAGTATAGTGGGCCGGTTCAATCAGCCCCAGCATTTT
NA | TRBJ2-3 | TRBD2 | TRBV19 | CASSAREFFTDTQYF | TGTGCCAGTAGTGCGCGGGAGTTTTTTACAGATACGCAGTATTTT
few | TRBJ2-7 | TRBD2 | TRBV28 | CASSQTSGSSEQYF | TGTGCCAGCAGCCAAACTAGCGGGAGTTCCGAGCAGTACTTC
NA | TRBJ2-1 | TRBD2 | TRBV7-3 | CASSPSSGAYNEQFF | TGTGCCAGCAGCCCCTCTAGCGGGGCCTACAATGAGCAGTTCTTC
NA | TRBJ1-4 | NA | TRBV7-8 | CASSLVRSPLTNEKLFF | TGTGCCAGCAGCTTAGTGCGGTCCCCCCTAACTAATGAAAAACTGTTTTTT
NA | TRBJ2-1 | TRBD2 | TRBV24-1 | CATSVAGASYNEQFF | TGTGCCACCAGTGTAGCGGGAGCGTCGTACAATGAGCAGTTCTTC
NA | TRBJ2-1 | TRBD2 | TRBV2 | CARTSLRLAGSYNEQFF | TGTGCCAGAACCTCCCTCCGACTAGCGGGGAGTTACAATGAGCAGTTCTTC
NA | TRBJ2-1 | TRBD2 | TRBV2 | CASSESLGLAINEQFF | TGTGCCAGCAGTGAATCTTTGGGACTAGCGATCAATGAGCAGTTCTTC
NA | TRBJ1-1 | NA | TRBV20-1 | CSTYENTEAFF | TGCAGTACCTATGAGAACACTGAAGCTTTCTTT
NA | TRBJ2-2 | NA | TRBV28 | CAGSLFTGELFF | TGTGCCGGCTCCCTTTTCACCGGGGAGCTGTTTTTT
NA | TRBJ2-5 | TRBD2 | TRBV3-1/TRBV3-2 | CASSQGGRLAGTQETQYF | TGTGCCAGCAGCCAAGGAGGGAGACTAGCGGGCACCCAAGAGACCCAGTACTTC
NA | TRBJ1-6 | TRBD1 | TRBV9 | CASSARDRNSPLHF | TGTGCCAGCAGCGCACGGGACAGAAATTCACCCCTCCACTTT
NA | TRBJ1-2 | NA | TRBV19 | CASSVRNANYGYTF | TGTGCCAGTAGTGTCAGAAACGCTAACTATGGCTACACCTTC
NA | TRBJ1-1 | NA | TRBV13 | CASSLAGHGYTEAFF | TGTGCCAGCAGTTTAGCGGGACACGGGTACACTGAAGCTTTCTTT
NA | TRBJ1-6 | NA | TRBV9 | CASGRGLSSPLHF | TGTGCCAGTGGCAGGGGCTTAAGTTCACCCCTCCACTTT
NA | TRBJ1-6 | TRBD1 | TRBV13 | CASSEGQGRNSPLHF | TGTGCCAGCAGCGAAGGACAGGGGCGGAATTCACCCCTCCACTTT
NA | TRBJ2-7 | TRBD1 | TRBV11-2 | CASSFLFLVGTGGYEQYF | TGTGCCAGCAGCTTCTTATTTTTGGTTGGGACAGGGGGCTACGAGCAGTACTTC
NA | TRBJ1-6 | NA | TRBV5-6 | CASSLGGGGTHNSPLHF | TGTGCCAGCAGCTTGGGAGGTGGTGGCACACATAATTCACCCCTCCACTTT
NA | TRBJ2-2 | NA | TRBV7-9 | CASSALTGHTGELFF | TGTGCCAGCAGCGCCTTGACAGGCCACACCGGGGAGCTGTTTTTT
NA | TRBJ2-1 | TRBD2 | TRBV5-1 | CASSVSGGVYNEQFF | TGCGCCAGCAGCGTTAGCGGGGGGGTTTACAATGAGCAGTTCTTC
NA | TRBJ1-5 | NA | TRBV20-1 | CSASPGWGNQPQHF | TGCAGTGCTAGTCCAGGGTGGGGCAATCAGCCCCAGCATTTT
NA | TRBJ2-5 | NA | TRBV5-1 | CASSAGQQETQYF | TGCGCCAGCAGCGCCGGACAGCAAGAGACCCAGTACTTC
NA | TRBJ1-5 | NA | TRBV7-9 | CASSLEGGIGHQPQHF | TGTGCCAGCAGCTTAGAAGGAGGGATCGGGCATCAGCCCCAGCATTTT
few | TRBJ2-1 | TRBD2 | TRBV5-4 | CASSLASGAYNEQFF | TGTGCCAGCAGCTTGGCTAGCGGGGCCTACAATGAGCAGTTCTTC
NA | TRBJ1-3 | NA | TRBV7-6 | CASSRFGGQQPSGNTIYF | TGTGCCAGCAGCCGATTCGGGGGGCAGCAACCCTCTGGAAACACCATATATTTT
NA | TRBJ1-6 | NA | TRBV28 | CASRDRGQYSYNSPLHF | TGTGCCAGCAGAGATAGAGGACAGTACTCCTATAATTCACCCCTCCACTTT
NA | TRBJ1-6 | TRBD1 | TRBV19 | CASSTPGQGPPLHF | TGTGCCAGTAGTACCCCGGGACAGGGGCCACCCCTCCACTTT
NA | TRBJ2-1 | NA | TRBV7-6 | CASSQTGGGNEQFF | TGTGCCAGCAGCCAGACGGGGGGCGGGAATGAGCAGTTCTTC
NA | TRBJ2-7 | NA | TRBV7-2 | CASKEVGPTYEQYF | TGTGCCAGCAAGGAGGTAGGACCTACCTACGAGCAGTACTTC
NA | TRBJ1-1 | NA | TRBV18 | CASSLPPAGTEAFF | TGTGCCAGCTCACTCCCCCCGGCAGGGACTGAAGCTTTCTTT